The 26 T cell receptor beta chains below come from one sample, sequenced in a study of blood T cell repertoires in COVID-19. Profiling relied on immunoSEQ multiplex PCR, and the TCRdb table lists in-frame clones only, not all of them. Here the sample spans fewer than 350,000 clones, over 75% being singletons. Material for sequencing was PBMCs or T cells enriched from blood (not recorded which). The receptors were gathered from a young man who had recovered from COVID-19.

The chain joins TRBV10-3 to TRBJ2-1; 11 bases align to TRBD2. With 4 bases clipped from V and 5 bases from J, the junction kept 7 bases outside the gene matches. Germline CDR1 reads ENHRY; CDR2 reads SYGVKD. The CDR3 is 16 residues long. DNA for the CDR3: TGTGCCATCAGTGGCTCTCTAGCGGGGGGACACAATGAGCAGTTCTTC. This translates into CAISGSLAGGHNEQFF.

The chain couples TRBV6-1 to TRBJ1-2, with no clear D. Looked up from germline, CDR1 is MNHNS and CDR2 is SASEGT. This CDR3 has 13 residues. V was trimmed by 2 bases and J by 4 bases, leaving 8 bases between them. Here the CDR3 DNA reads TGTGCCAGCAGTGAAACAGCCGTCTATGGCTACACCTTC. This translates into CASSETAVYGYTF.

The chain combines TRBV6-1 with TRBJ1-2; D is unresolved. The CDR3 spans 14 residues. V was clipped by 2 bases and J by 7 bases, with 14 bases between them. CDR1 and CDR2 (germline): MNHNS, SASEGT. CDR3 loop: CASSELGPLGGYTF. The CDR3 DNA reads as TGTGCCAGCAGTGAACTAGGCCCTCTGGGTGGCTACACCTTC.

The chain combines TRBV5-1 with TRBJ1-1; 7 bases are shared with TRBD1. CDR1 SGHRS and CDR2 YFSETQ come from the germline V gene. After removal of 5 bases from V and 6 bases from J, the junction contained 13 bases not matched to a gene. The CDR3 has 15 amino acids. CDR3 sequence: CASRRVYGQAPEAFF. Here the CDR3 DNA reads TGCGCCAGCAGGCGCGTTTATGGACAGGCCCCTGAAGCTTTCTTT.

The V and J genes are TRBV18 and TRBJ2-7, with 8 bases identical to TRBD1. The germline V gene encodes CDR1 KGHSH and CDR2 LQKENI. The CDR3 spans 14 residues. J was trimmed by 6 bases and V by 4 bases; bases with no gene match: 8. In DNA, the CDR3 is TGTGCCAGCTCACAGAGGGACAGGAACCTCGAGCAGTACTTC. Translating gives CASSQRDRNLEQYF.

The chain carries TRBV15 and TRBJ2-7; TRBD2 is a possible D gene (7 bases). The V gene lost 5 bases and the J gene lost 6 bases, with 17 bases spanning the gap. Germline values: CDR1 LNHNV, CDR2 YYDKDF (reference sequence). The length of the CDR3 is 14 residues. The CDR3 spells CATSALGGGVEQYF. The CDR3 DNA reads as TGTGCCACCAGCGCATTGGGGGGGGGCGTCGAGCAGTACTTC.

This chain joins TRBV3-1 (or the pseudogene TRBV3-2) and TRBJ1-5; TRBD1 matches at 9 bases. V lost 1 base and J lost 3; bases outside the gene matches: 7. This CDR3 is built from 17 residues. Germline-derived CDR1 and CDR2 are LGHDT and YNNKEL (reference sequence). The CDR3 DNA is TGTGCCAGCAGCCAAGGGGGGGACAGGGAGAACAATCAGCCCCAGCATTTT. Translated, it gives CASSQGGDRENNQPQHF.

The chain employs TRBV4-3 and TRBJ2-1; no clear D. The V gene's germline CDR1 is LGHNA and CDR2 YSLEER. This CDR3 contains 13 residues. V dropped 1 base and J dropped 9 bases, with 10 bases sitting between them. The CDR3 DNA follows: TGCGCCAGCAGCCAAGTAGGCGGTTCTGAGCAGTTCTTC. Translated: CASSQVGGSEQFF.

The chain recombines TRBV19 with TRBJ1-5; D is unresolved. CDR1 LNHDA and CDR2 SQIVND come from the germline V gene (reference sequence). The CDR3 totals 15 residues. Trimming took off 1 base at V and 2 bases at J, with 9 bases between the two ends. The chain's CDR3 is CASSIVAGGNQPQHF. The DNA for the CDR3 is TGTGCCAGTAGTATAGTAGCCGGGGGCAATCAGCCCCAGCATTTT.

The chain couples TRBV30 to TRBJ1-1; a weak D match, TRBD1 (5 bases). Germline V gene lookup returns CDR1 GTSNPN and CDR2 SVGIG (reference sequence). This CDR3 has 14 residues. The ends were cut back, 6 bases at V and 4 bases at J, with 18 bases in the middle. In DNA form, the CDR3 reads TGTGCCTGTGCTAACCGGGGGGGTGGCACTGAAGCTTTCTTT. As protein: CACANRGGGTEAFF.

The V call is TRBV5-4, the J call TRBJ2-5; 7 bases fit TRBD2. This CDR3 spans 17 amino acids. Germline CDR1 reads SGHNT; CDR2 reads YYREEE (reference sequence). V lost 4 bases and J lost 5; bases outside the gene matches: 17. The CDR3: CASSPLRSGAFGETQYF. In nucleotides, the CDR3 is TGTGCCAGCAGCCCGTTAAGAAGCGGGGCCTTCGGGGAGACCCAGTACTTC.

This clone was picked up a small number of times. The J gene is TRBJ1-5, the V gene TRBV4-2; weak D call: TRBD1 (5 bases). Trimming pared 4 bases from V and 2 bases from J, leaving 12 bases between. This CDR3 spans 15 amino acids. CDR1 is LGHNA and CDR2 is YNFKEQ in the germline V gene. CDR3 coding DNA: TGTGCCAGCAGCCTCTCAGTAGGGGGCAATCAGCCCCAGCATTTT. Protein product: CASSLSVGGNQPQHF.

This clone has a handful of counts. The CDR3 DNA sequence: TGTGCCAGCAGCTTATCCGACAGACCCTACGAGCAGTACTTC. Residues: CASSLSDRPYEQYF. V usage is TRBV7-8 and J usage is TRBJ2-7; possible D gene TRBD1, 5 bases. In germline, CDR1 is SGHVS, CDR2 FQNEAQ. The CDR3 is 14 residues long. Trimming took 2 bases from V and 2 from J, leaving 10 bases between them. The whole variable domain, filled in from reference TRBV7-8 and TRBJ2-7, reads GAGVSQSPRYKVAKRGQDVALRCDPISGHVSLFWYQQALGQGPEFLTYFQNEAQLDKSGLPSDRFFAERPEGSVSTLKIQRTQQEDSAVYLCASSLSDRPYEQYFGPGTRLTVT.

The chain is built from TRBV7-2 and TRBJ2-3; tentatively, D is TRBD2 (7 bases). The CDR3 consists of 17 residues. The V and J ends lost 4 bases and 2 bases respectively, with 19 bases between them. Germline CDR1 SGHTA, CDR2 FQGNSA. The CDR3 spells CASSSHEGGLDTDTQYF. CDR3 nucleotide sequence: TGTGCCAGCAGCTCCCACGAGGGGGGGCTAGACACAGATACGCAGTATTTT.

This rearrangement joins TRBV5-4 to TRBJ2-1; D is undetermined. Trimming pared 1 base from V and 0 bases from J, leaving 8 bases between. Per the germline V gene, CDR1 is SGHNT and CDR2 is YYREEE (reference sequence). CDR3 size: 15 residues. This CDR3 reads CASSLYASSYNEQFF. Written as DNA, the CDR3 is TGTGCCAGCAGCTTGTACGCGAGCTCCTACAATGAGCAGTTCTTC.

DNA of the CDR3: TGTGCCAGCGGACTAGCGGGGGGCCGAAAGCAGTTCTTC. Its translation is CASGLAGGRKQFF. This chain uses TRBV6-5 with TRBJ2-1; 14 positions match TRBD2. This CDR3 contains 13 residues. The V segment lost 8 bases and the J segment 11 bases; nucleotides outside the gene matches: 5. Germline V lookup: CDR1 MNHEY, CDR2 SVGAGI.

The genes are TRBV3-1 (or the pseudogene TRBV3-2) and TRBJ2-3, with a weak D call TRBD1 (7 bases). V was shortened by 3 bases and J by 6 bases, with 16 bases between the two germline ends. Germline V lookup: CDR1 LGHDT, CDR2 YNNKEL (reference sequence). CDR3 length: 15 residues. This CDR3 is CASSQVQGGEDTQYF. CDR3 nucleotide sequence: TGTGCCAGCAGCCAGGTCCAGGGGGGCGAGGATACGCAGTATTTT.

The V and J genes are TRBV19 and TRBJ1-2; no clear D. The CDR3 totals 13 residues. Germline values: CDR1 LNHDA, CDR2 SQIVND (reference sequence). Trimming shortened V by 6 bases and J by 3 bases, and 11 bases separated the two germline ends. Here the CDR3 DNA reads TGTGCCAGTAGGAGGGAGAATGACTATGGCTACACCTTC. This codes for CASRRENDYGYTF.

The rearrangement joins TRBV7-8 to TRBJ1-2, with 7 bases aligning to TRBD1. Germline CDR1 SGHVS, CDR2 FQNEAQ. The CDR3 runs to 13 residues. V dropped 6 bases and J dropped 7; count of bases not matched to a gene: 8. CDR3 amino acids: CASRLAGGTGYTF. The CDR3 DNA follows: TGTGCCAGCAGGCTGGCAGGGGGTACTGGCTACACCTTC.

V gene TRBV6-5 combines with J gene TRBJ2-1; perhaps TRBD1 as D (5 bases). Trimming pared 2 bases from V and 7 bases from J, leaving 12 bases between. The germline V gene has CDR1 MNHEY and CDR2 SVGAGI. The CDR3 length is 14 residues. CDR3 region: CASSYDDSLNEQFF. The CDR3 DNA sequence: TGTGCCAGCAGTTACGACGACAGCCTTAATGAGCAGTTCTTC.

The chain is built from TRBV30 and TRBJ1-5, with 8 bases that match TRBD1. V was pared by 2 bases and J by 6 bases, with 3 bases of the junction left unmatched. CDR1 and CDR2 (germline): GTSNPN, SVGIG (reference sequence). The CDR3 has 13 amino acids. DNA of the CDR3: TGTGCCTGGAGTACCGGGACAGGTCAGCCCCAGCATTTT. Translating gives CAWSTGTGQPQHF.

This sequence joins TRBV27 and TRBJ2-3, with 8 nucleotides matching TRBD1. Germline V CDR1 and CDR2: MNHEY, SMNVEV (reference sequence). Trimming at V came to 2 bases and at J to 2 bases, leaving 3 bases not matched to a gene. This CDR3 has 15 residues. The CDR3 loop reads CASSLAGGITDTQYF. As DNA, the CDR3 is TGTGCCAGCAGTTTAGCAGGGGGCATCACAGATACGCAGTATTTT.

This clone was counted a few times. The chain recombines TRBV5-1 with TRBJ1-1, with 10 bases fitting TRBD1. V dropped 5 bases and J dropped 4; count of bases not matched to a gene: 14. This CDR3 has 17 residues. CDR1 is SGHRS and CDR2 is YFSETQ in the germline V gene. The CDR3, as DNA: TGCGCCAGCAGAGAGACGGACAGGGGGAATATCGTCACTGAAGCTTTCTTT. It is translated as CASRETDRGNIVTEAFF.

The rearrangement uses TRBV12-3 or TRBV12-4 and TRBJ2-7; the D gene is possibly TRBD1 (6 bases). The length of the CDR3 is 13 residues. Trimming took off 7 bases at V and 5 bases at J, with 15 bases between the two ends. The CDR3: CASTVTGYNEQYF. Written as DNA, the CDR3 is TGTGCCAGCACCGTAACAGGGTACAACGAGCAGTACTTC.

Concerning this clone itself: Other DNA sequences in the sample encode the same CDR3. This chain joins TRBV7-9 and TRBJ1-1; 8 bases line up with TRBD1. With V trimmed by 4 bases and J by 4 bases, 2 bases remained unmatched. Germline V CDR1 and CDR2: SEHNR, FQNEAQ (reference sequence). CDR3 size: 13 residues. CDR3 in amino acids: CASSSQGGTEAFF. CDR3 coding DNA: TGTGCCAGCAGCTCACAGGGGGGCACTGAAGCTTTCTTT.

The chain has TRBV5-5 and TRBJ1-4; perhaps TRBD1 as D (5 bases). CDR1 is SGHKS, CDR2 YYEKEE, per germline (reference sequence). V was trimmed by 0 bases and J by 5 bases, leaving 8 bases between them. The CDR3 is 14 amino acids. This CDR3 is CASSLGQLNEKLFF. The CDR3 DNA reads TGTGCCAGCAGCTTGGGACAGCTCAATGAAAAACTGTTTTTT.